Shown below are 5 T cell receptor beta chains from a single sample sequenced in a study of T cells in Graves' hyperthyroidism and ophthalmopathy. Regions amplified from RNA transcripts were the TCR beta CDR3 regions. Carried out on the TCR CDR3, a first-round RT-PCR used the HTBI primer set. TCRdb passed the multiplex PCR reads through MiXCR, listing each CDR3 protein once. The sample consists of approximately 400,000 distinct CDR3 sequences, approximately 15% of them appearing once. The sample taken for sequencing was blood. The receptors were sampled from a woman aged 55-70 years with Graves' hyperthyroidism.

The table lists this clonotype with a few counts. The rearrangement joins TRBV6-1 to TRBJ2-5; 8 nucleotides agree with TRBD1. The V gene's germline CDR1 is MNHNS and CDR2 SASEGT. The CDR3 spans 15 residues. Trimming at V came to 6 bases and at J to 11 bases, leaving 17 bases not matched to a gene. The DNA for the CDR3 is TGTGCCAGCAGGGGGGTTGGGGCAGGGGGCAAGGCTCAGTACTTC. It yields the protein CASRGVGAGGKAQYF.

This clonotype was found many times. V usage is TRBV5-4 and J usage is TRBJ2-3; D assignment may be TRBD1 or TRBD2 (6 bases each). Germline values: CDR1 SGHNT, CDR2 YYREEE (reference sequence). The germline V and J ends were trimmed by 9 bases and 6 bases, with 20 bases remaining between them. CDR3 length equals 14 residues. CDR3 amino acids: CATWEIGGGDTQYF. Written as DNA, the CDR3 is TGTGCCACTTGGGAGATCGGGGGCGGGGATACGCAGTATTTT.

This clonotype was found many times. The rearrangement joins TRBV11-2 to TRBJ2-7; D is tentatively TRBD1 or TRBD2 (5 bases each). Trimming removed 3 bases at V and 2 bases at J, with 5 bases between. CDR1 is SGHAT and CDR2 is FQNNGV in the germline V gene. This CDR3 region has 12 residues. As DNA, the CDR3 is TGTGCCAGCAGCTTGGGGGCCTACGAGCAGTACTTC. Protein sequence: CASSLGAYEQYF.

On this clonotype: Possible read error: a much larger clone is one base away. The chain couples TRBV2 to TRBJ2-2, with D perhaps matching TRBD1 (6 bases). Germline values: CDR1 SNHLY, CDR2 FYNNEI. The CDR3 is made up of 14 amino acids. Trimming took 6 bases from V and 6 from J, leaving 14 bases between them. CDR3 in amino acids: CASRGSEGAGELFF. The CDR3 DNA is TGTGCCAGCAGGGGGTCCGAGGGGGCCGGGGAGCTGTTTTTT. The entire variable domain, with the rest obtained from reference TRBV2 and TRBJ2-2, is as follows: EPEVTQTPSHQVTQMGQEVILRCVPISNHLYFYWYRQILGQKVEFLVSFYNNEISEKSEIFDDQFSVERPDGSNFTLKIRSTKLEDSAMYFCASRGSEGAGELFFGEGSRLTVL.

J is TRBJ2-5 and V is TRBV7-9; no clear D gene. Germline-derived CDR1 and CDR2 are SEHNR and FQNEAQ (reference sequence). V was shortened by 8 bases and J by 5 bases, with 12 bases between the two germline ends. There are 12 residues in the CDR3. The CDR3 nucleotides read TGTGCCAGCTCCCGCTGGCGGGAGACCCAGTACTTC. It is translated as CASSRWRETQYF.